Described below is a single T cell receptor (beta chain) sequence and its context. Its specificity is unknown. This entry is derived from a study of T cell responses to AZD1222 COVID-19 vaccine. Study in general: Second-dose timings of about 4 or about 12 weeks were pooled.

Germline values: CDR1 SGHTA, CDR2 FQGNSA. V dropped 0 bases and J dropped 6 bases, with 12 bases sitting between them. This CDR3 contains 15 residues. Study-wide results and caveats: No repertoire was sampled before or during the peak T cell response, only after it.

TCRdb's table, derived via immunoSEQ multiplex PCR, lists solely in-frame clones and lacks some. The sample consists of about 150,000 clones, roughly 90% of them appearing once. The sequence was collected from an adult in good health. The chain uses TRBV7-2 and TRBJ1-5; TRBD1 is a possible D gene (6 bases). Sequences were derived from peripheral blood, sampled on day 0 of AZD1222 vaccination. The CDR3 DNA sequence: TGTGCCAGCAGCTTAGCGGGGGGGGCTTTTCAGCCCCAGCATTTT. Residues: CASSLAGGAFQPQHF.